This T cell receptor (beta chain) comes out of a study of shared clonotypes between healthy human individuals. Libraries were prepared by immunoSEQ multiplex PCR; TCRdb keeps only in-frame clonotypes and omits some of them. The sample holds more than 150,000 clones, about 66% seen once. This clone appeared a few times. There are 13 residues in the CDR3. Germline-derived CDR1 and CDR2 are SEHNR and FQNEAQ (reference sequence). V gave up 5 bases and J gave up 5 bases, with 13 bases separating them. Sequences were obtained from memory CD4+ T cells sorted from blood. The subset: CD45RA-negative fraction. The sequence came from a man under 40 in good health. The V call is TRBV7-9, the J call TRBJ2-7; a weak D match, TRBD1 (6 bases). CDR3 residues: CASSRTERNEQYF. In DNA form, the CDR3 reads TGTGCCAGCAGCAGGACAGAGAGGAACGAGCAGTACTTC.